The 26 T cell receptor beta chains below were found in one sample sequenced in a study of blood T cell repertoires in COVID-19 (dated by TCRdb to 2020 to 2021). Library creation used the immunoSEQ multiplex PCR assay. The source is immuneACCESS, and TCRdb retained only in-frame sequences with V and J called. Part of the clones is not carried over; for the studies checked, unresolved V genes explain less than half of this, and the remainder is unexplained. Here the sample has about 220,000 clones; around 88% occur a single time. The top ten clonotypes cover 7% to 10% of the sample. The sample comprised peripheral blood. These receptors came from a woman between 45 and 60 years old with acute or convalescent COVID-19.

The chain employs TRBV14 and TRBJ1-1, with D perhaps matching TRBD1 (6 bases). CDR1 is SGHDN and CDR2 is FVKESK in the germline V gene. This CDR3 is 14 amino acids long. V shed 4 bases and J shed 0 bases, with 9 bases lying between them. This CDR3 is CASSPGTMNTEAFF. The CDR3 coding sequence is TGTGCCAGCAGCCCTGGGACAATGAACACTGAAGCTTTCTTT.

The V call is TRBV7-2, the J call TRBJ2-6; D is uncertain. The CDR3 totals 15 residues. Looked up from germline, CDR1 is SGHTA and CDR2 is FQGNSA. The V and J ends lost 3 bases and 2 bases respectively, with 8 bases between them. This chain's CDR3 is CASSFTAAGANVLTF. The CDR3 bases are TGTGCCAGCAGCTTCACAGCAGCTGGGGCCAACGTCCTGACTTTC.

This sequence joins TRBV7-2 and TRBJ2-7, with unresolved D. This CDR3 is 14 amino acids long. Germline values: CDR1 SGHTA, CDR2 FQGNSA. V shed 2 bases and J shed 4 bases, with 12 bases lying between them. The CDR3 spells CASSLNPGAYEQYF. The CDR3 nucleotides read TGTGCCAGCAGCTTAAACCCCGGAGCTTACGAGCAGTACTTC.

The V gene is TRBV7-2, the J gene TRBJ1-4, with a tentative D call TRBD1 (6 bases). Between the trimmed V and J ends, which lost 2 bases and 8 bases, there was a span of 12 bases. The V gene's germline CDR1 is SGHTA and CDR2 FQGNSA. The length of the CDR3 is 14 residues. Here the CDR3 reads CASSLQGLGEKLFF. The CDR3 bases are TGTGCCAGCAGCTTACAGGGGTTAGGAGAAAAACTGTTTTTT.

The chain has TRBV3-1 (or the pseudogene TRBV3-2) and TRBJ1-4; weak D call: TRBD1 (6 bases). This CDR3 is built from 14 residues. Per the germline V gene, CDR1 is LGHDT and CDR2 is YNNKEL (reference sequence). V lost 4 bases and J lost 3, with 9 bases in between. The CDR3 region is CASSPGGPNEKLFF. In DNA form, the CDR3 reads TGTGCCAGCAGCCCGGGGGGGCCTAATGAAAAACTGTTTTTT.

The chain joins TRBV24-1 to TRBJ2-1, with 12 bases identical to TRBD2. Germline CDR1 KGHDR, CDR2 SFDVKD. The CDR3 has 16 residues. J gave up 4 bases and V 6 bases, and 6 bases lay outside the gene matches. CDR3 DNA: TGTGCCACCAGTCAACAGGGACTAGCGGGTTACAATGAGCAGTTCTTC. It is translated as CATSQQGLAGYNEQFF.

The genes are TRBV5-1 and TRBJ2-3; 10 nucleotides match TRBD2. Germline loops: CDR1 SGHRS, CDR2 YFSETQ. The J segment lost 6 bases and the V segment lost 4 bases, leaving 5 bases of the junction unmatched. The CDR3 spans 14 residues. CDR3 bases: TGCGCCAGCAGCCCGGGGACTAGCGCGGATACGCAGTATTTT. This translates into CASSPGTSADTQYF. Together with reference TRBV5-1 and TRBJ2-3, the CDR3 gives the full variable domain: KAGVTQTPRYLIKTRGQQVTLSCSPISGHRSVSWYQQTPGQGLQFLFEYFSETQRNKGNFPGRFSGRQFSNSRSEMNVSTLELGDSALYLCASSPGTSADTQYFGPGTRLTVL.

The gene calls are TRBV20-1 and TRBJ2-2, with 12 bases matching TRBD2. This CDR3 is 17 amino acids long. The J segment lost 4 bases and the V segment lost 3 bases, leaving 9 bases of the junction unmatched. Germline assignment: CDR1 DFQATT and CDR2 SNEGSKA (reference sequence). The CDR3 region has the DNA TGCAGTGCTAGTGGGCTAGCGGGAGGGCGAGGCACCGGGGAGCTGTTTTTT. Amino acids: CSASGLAGGRGTGELFF.

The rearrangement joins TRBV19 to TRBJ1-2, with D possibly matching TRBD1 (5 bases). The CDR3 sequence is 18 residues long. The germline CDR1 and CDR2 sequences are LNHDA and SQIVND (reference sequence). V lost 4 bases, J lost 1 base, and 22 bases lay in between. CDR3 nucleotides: TGTGCCAGTAGTACCCTGAGACCCGGGACGGGACTTAACTATGGCTACACCTTC. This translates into CASSTLRPGTGLNYGYTF.

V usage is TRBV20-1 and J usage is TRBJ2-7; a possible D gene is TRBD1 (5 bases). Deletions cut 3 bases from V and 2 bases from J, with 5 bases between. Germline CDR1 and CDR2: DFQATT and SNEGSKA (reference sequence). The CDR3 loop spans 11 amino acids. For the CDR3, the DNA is TGCAGTGCTAGGACAGCCTACGAGCAGTACTTC. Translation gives CSARTAYEQYF.

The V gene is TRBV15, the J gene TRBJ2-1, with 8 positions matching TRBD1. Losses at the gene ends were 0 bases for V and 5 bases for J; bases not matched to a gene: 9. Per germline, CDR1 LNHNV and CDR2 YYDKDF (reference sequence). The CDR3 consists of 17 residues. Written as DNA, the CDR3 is TGTGCCACCAGCAGAGATAGAGGGACAGGCTATGACAATGAGCAGTTCTTC. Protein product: CATSRDRGTGYDNEQFF.

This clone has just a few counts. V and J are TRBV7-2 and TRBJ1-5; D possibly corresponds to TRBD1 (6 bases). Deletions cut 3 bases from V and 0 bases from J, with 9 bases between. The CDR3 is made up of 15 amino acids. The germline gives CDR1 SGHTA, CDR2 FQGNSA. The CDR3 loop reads CASSFGGHSNQPQHF. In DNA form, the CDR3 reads TGTGCCAGCAGCTTCGGGGGGCATAGCAATCAGCCCCAGCATTTT.

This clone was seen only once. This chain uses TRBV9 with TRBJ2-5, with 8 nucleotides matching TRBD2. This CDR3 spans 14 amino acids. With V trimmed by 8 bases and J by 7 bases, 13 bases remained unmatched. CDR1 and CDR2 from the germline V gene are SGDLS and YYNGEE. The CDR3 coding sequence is TGTGCCAGTCCCTATCCGGGGGGGCGTGGGACCCAGTACTTC. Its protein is CASPYPGGRGTQYF.

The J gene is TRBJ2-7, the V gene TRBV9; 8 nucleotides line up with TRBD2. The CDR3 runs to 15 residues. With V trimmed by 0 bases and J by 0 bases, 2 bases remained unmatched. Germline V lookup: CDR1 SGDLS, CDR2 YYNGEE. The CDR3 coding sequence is TGTGCCAGCAGCGTAGGGGCGGGGGGCTCCTACGAGCAGTACTTC. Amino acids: CASSVGAGGSYEQYF.

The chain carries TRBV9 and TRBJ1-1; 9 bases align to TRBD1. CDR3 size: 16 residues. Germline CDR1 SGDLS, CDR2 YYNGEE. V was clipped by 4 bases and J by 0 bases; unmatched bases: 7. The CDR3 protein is CASSPRTGDLNTEAFF. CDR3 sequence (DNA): TGTGCCAGCAGCCCCCGGACAGGGGACCTGAACACTGAAGCTTTCTTT.

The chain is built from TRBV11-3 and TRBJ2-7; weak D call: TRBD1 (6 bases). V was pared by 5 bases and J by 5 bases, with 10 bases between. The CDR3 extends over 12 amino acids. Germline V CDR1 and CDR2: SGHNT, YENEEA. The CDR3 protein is CASSPGGHEQYF. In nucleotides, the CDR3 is TGTGCCAGCAGCCCTGGGGGCCACGAGCAGTACTTC.

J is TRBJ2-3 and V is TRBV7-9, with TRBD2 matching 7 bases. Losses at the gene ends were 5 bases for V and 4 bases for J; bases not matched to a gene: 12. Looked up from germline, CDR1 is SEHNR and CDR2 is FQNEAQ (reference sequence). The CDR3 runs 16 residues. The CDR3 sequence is CASSLSGLVLSDTQYF. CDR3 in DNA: TGTGCCAGCAGCCTGAGCGGACTAGTTTTGTCAGATACGCAGTATTTT.

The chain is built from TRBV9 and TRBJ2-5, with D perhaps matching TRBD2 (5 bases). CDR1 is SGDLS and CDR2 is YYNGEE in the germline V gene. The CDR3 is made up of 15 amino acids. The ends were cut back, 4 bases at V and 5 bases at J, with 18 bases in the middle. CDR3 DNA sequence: TGTGCCAGCAGCCCTCTCGGACGGGATGGGGAGACCCAGTACTTC. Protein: CASSPLGRDGETQYF.

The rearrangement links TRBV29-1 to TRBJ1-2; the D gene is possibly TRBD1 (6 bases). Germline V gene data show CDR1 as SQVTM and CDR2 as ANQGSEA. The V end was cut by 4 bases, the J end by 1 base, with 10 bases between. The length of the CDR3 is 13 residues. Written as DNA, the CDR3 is TGCAGCGTTGGGACAGTCAATAACTATGGCTACACCTTC. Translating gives CSVGTVNNYGYTF.

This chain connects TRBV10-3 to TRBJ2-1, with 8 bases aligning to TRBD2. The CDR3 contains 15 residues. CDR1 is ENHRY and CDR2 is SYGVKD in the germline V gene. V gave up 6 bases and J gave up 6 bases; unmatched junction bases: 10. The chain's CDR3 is CAIRQAGAYSNEQFF. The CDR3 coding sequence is TGTGCCATCAGGCAAGCGGGAGCGTATAGCAATGAGCAGTTCTTC.

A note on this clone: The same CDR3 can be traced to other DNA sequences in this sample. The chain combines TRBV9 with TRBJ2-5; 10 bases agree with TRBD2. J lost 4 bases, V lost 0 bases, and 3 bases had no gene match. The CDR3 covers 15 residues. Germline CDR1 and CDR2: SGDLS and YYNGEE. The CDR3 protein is CASSVVAGGGETQYF. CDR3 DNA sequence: TGTGCCAGCAGCGTAGTAGCGGGAGGAGGAGAGACCCAGTACTTC.

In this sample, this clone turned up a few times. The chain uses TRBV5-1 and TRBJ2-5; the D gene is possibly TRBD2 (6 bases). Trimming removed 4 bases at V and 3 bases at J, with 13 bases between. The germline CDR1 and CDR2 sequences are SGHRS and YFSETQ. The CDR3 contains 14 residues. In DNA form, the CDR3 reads TGCGCCAGCAGCCCCCCGGGGGTCAAAGAGACCCAGTACTTC. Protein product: CASSPPGVKETQYF.

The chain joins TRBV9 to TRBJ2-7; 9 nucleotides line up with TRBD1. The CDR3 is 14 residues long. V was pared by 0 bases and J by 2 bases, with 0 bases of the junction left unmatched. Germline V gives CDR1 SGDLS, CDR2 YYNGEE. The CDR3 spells CASSVDRGPYEQYF. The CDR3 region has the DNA TGTGCCAGCAGCGTAGACAGGGGGCCCTACGAGCAGTACTTC.

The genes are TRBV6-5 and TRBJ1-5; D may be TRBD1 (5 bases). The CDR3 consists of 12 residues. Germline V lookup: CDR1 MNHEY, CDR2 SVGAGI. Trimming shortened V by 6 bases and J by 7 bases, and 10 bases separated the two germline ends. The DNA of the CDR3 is TGTGCCAGCAGGATCGGGGGGCAGCCCCAGCATTTT. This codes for CASRIGGQPQHF.

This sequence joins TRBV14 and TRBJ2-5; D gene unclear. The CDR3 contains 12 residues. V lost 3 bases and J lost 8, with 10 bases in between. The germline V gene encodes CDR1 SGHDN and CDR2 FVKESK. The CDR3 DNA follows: TGTGCCAGCAGCCAGAGTACTCGTACCCAGTACTTC. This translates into CASSQSTRTQYF.

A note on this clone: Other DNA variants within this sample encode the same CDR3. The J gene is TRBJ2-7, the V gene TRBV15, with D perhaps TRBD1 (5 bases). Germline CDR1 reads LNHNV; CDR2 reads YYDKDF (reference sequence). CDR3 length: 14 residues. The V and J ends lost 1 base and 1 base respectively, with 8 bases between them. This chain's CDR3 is CATSRGGSSYEQYF. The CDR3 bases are TGTGCCACCAGCAGAGGGGGCAGTTCCTACGAGCAGTACTTC.